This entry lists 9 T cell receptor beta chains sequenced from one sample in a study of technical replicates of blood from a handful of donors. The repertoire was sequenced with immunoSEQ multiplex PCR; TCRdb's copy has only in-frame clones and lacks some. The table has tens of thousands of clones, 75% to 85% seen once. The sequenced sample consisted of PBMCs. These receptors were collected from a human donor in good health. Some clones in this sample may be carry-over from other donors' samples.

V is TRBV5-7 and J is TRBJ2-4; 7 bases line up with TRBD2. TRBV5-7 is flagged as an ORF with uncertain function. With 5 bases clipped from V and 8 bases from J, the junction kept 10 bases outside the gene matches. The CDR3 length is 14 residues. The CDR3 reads CASSHPGGSYIQYF. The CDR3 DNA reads TGTGCCAGCAGTCACCCTGGCGGGAGTTACATTCAGTACTTC.

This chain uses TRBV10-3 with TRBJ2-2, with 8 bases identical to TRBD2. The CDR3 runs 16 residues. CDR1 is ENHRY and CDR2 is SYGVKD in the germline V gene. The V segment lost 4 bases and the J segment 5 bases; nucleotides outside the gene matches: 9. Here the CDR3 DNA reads TGTGCCATCAGTGTGTCCGGGACTAGGGGGACCGGGGAGCTGTTTTTT. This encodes CAISVSGTRGTGELFF.

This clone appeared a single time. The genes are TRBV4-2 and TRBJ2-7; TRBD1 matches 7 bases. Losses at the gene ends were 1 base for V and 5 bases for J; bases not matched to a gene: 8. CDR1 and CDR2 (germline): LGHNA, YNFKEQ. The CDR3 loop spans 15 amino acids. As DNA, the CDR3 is TGTGCCAGCAGCCAAGTGGCAGGGGGATTAGACGAGCAGTACTTC. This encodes CASSQVAGGLDEQYF.

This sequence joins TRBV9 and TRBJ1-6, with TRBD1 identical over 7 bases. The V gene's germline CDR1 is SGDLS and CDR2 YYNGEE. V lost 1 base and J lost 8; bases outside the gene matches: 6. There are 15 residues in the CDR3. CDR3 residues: CASSVNAGGDSPLHF. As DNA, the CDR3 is TGTGCCAGCAGCGTAAATGCAGGGGGTGATTCACCCCTCCACTTT.

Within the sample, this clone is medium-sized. The CDR3 loop reads CASSPSQGASNEKLFF. The CDR3 DNA is TGTGCCAGCAGCCCTAGCCAGGGGGCTTCTAATGAAAAACTGTTTTTT. The rearrangement links TRBV4-2 to TRBJ1-4; 8 positions agree with TRBD1. With V trimmed by 4 bases and J by 3 bases, 7 bases remained unmatched. CDR3 length: 16 residues. CDR1 and CDR2 (germline): LGHNA, YNFKEQ.

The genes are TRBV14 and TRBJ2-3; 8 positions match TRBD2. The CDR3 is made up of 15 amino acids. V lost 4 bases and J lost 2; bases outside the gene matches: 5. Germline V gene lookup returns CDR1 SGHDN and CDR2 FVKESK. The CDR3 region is CASSPLAGSTDTQYF. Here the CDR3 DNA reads TGTGCCAGCAGCCCCCTAGCGGGCTCCACAGATACGCAGTATTTT. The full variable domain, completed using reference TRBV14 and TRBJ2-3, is EAGVTQFPSHSVIEKGQTVTLRCDPISGHDNLYWYRRVMGKEIKFLLHFVKESKQDESGMPNNRFLAERTGGTYSTLKVQPAELEDSGVYFCASSPLAGSTDTQYFGPGTRLTVL.

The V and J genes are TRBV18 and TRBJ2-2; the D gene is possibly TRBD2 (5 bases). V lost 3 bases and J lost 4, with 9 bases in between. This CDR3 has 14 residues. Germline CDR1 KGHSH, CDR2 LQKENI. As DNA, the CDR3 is TGTGCCAGCTCACCTTTCGAGGGCACCGGGGAGCTGTTTTTT. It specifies CASSPFEGTGELFF.

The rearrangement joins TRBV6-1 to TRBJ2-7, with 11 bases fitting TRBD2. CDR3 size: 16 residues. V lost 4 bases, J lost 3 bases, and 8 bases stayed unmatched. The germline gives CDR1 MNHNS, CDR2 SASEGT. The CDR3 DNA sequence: TGTGCCAGCAGTGCACTAGCGGGGGAAAACCGCTACGAGCAGTACTTC. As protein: CASSALAGENRYEQYF.

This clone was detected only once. The CDR3 here is CASSPGQGTGELFF. The CDR3 DNA sequence: TGCGCCAGCAGCCCCGGACAGGGAACCGGGGAGCTGTTTTTT. This chain connects TRBV5-1 to TRBJ2-2, with 8 bases that match TRBD1. The CDR3 contains 14 residues. After removal of 4 bases from V and 5 bases from J, the junction contained 4 bases not matched to a gene. Germline CDR1 reads SGHRS; CDR2 reads YFSETQ.